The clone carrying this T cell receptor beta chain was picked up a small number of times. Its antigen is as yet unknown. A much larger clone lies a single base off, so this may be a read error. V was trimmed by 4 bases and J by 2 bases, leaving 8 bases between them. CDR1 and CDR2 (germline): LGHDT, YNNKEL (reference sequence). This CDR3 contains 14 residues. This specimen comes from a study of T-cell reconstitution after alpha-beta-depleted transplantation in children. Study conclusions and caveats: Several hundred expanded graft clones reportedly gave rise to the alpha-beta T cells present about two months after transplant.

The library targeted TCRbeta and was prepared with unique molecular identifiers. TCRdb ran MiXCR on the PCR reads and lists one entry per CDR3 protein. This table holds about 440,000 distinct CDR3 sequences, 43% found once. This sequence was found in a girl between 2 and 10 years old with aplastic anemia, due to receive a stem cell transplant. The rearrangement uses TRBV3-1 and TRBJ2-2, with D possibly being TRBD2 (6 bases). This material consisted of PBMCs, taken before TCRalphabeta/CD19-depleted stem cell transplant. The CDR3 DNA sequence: TGTGCCAGCAGCCGGGGACTTAACACCGGGGAGCTGTTTTTT. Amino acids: CASSRGLNTGELFF.